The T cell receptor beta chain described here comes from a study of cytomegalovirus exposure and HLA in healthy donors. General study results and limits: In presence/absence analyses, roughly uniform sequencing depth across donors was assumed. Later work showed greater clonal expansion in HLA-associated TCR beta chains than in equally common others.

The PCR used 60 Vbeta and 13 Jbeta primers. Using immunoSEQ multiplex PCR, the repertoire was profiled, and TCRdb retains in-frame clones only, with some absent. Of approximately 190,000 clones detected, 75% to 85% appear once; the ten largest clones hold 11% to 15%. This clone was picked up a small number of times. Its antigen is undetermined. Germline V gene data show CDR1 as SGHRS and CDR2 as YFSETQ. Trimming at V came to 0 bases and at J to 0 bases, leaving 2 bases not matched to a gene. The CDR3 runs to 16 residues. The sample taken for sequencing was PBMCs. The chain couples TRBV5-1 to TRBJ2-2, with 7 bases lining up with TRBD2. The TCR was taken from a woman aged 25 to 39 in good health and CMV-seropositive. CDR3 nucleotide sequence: TGCGCCAGCAGCTTGGAGCTAGCGGCGAACACCGGGGAGCTGTTTTTT. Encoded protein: CASSLELAANTGELFF.